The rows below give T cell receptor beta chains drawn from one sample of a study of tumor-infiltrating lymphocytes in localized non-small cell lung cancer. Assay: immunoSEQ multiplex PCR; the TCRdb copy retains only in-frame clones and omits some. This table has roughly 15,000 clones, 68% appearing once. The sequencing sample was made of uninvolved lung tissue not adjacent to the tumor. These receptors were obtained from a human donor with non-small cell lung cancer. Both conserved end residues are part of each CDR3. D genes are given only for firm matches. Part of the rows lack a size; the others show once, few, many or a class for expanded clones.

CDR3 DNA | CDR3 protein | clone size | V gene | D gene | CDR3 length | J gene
TGTGCCAGCAGTTCCGCACCGGTCTACGAGCAGTACTTC | CASSSAPVYEQYF | few | TRBV28 | NA | 13 | TRBJ2-7
TGTGCCAGCAGCTCCCAGACAGGGTACTCCTACAATGAGCAGTTCTTC | CASSSQTGYSYNEQFF | few | TRBV7-6 | TRBD1 | 16 | TRBJ2-1
TGCGCCAGCAGCTTGGCTGGGACACAGGCCTATGGCTACACCTTC | CASSLAGTQAYGYTF | once | TRBV5-1 | NA | 15 | TRBJ1-2
TGTGCCAGCAGCTCCCAGGGGAACCAGCCCCAGCATTTT | CASSSQGNQPQHF | NA | TRBV7-6 | NA | 13 | TRBJ1-5
TGTGCCAGCAGTGAGTCATCGGACGGGCCCTACGAGCAGTACTTC | CASSESSDGPYEQYF | NA | TRBV6-4 | NA | 15 | TRBJ2-7
TGTGCCAGCAGCTTACTGGGGAGGACTGAAGCTTTCTTT | CASSLLGRTEAFF | NA | TRBV7-3 | NA | 13 | TRBJ1-1
TGCGCCAGCAGCTTGCTGACAGGGGGCACTGAAGCTTTCTTT | CASSLLTGGTEAFF | few | TRBV5-1 | TRBD1 | 14 | TRBJ1-1
TGTGCCAGCAGCCCTCCTTCCTCTGATACAGATACGCAGTATTTT | CASSPPSSDTDTQYF | NA | TRBV7-9 | NA | 15 | TRBJ2-3
TGTGCCAGCAGCCAAGGCGGACAGGGGCCGGCGGAGAGCCCCTTT | CASSQGGQGPAESPF | NA | TRBV14 | TRBD1 | 15 | TRBJ1-1
TGCAGCGTGAAAACGGACAGCAACAATCAGCCCCAGCATTTT | CSVKTDSNNQPQHF | few | TRBV29-1 | NA | 14 | TRBJ1-5
TGTGCCAGCGGCCAAGGAGCCGGGTGGAATGAGCAGTTCTTC | CASGQGAGWNEQFF | NA | TRBV27 | NA | 14 | TRBJ2-1
TGTGCCAGCAGCATACTAGCGGGGGTGCTTCGTCCTACTCAGGGTGAGCAGTTCTTC | CASSILAGVLRPTQGEQFF | once | TRBV11-1 | TRBD2 | 19 | TRBJ2-1
TGTGCCAGCAGTGTTAGGACAGGCGGCACTGAAGCTTTCTTT | CASSVRTGGTEAFF | few | TRBV2 | TRBD1 | 14 | TRBJ1-1
TGCGCCAGCAGAACGACCGGGACAGGGGGCGGGACCCAGTACTTC | CASRTTGTGGGTQYF | medium-sized | TRBV5-1 | TRBD1 | 15 | TRBJ2-5
TGTGCCAGCAGTGCGAGTCAGACGAATGAAAAACTGTTTTTT | CASSASQTNEKLFF | NA | TRBV2 | NA | 14 | TRBJ1-4
TGTGCCAGTAGCTCAAGGGGGCAAATCAACACCGGGGAGCTGTTTTTT | CASSSRGQINTGELFF | few | TRBV19 | TRBD1 | 16 | TRBJ2-2
TGTGCCAGCAGCGTAGAAGGGAATGGGGCAGATACGCAGTATTTT | CASSVEGNGADTQYF | NA | TRBV9 | NA | 15 | TRBJ2-3
TGCTTCCGGGACAGAAATCCCAAAAACATTCAGTACTTC | CFRDRNPKNIQYF | NA | TRBV12-2 | NA | 13 | TRBJ2-4
TGTGCCAGCATCCCCCTTGCAGGCTCGGGCACTGAAGCTTTCTTT | CASIPLAGSGTEAFF | NA | TRBV2 | NA | 15 | TRBJ1-1
TGTGCCAGCAGTTTGGGAGGACACTATGGCTACACCTTC | CASSLGGHYGYTF | NA | TRBV28 | NA | 13 | TRBJ1-2
TGTGCTAGTGGTTTGCCACACAATGAGCAGTTCTTC | CASGLPHNEQFF | medium-sized | TRBV12-5 | NA | 12 | TRBJ2-1
TGTGCCAGCAGCCTTAAGGACAGGGGATATGGCTACACCTTC | CASSLKDRGYGYTF | NA | TRBV5-4 | TRBD1 | 14 | TRBJ1-2
TGTGCCAGCAGTTCCAGAAGGGTATTGGTCCATGGCTACACCTTC | CASSSRRVLVHGYTF | NA | TRBV28 | NA | 15 | TRBJ1-2
TGCGCCAGCAGCTTGGAACTAGCGGGAGCGTACAATGAGCAGTTCTTC | CASSLELAGAYNEQFF | few | TRBV5-1 | TRBD2 | 16 | TRBJ2-1
TGTGCCAGCAGCTTAGCCCTCTCTAGCGGGAGCCTTTGGACAGATACGCAGTATTTT | CASSLALSSGSLWTDTQYF | NA | TRBV7-2 | TRBD2 | 19 | TRBJ2-3
TGCGCCAGCAGCCAAGATTTTAGTTATAGCGGGGGGCTATACACCGGGGAGCTGTTTTTT | CASSQDFSYSGGLYTGELFF | few | TRBV4-1 | TRBD2 | 20 | TRBJ2-2